These T cell receptor beta chains were read from a single sample in a study of CD8 T cells in ankylosing spondylitis. TCRdb re-called the 5' RACE reads through MiXCR, storing one row per CDR3 protein. The sample lists 210,000 or so distinct CDR3 sequences; under 30% were seen once. Sequencing used blood, either unsorted or a sorted T cell fraction (not recorded which). These receptors were obtained from a male donor with ankylosing spondylitis or in good health (not recorded which). Both conserved end residues are part of each CDR3. A D gene is named only where the DNA matches it firmly. Only part of the rows carry a size: once, few, many, or a class if the clone is expanded.

V	J	size	D	DNA	CDR3
TRBV28	TRBJ2-1	.	TRBD2	TGTGCCAGCAGTTTGCGGGAGGATGAGCAGTTCTTC	CASSLREDEQFF
TRBV29-1	TRBJ2-6	many	.	TGCAGCGTCCGAGGTTCCTCTGGGGCCAACGTCCTGACTTTC	CSVRGSSGANVLTF
TRBV20-1	TRBJ2-7	few	TRBD2	TGCAGTGCTAGAGATGAGGGGACTAGCGACGAGCAGTACTTC	CSARDEGTSDEQYF
TRBV2	TRBJ2-7	.	.	TGTGCCAGCAGGACTTTAGCTTACGAGCAGTACTTC	CASRTLAYEQYF
TRBV12-3/TRBV12-4	TRBJ2-1	many	TRBD1	TGTGCCAGCAGTTCACTACAGGGGGCATACAATGAGCAGTTCTTC	CASSSLQGAYNEQFF
TRBV5-1	TRBJ2-2	many	.	TGCGCCAGCAGCTTGGAGACTAGTGTTGCCGGGGAGCTGTTTTTT	CASSLETSVAGELFF
TRBV6-1	TRBJ2-7	many	.	TGTGCCAGCAGAAACGGGGGAGCCTACGAGCAGTACTTC	CASRNGGAYEQYF
TRBV20-1	TRBJ1-1	few	.	TGCAGTGCTCCCGCTCCATCCCGGTCGGCTTTCTTT	CSAPAPSRSAFF
TRBV24-1	TRBJ2-5	.	TRBD2	TGTGCCACCAGCGCTGCGGGAGGAGAGGAGACCCAGTACTTC	CATSAAGGEETQYF
TRBV29-1	TRBJ1-2	.	.	TGCAGCGTTTCGAGGGGGGGTTGGGGAGCGTATGGCTACACCTTC	CSVSRGGWGAYGYTF
TRBV29-1	TRBJ2-7	many	TRBD2	TGCAGCGTCCGTCTTTCCCCTTGGTCGAGCGGGAGGAACGAGCAGTACTTC	CSVRLSPWSSGRNEQYF
TRBV7-6	TRBJ1-3	many	.	TGTGCCAGCAGCCCAGATCAGGGAACTACCATATATTTT	CASSPDQGTTIYF
TRBV6-1	TRBJ2-2	.	TRBD1	TGTGCCAGCAGGGACGGCGGGACAGGCCGCGGGGAGCTGTTTTTT	CASRDGGTGRGELFF
TRBV29-1	TRBJ2-3	many	TRBD2	TGCAGCGTTGAGGGTCCTAGCGGAACTAGCACAGATACGCAGTATTTT	CSVEGPSGTSTDTQYF
TRBV20-1	TRBJ2-7	.	.	TGCAGTGCTCTCCGGAGCTACGAGCAGTACTTC	CSALRSYEQYF
TRBV5-1	TRBJ2-2	.	.	TGCGCCAGCAGCTTGGGCGGACGGACGAGCCCCGGGGAGCTGTTTTTT	CASSLGGRTSPGELFF
TRBV7-2	TRBJ2-1	.	.	TGTGCCAGCAGCTTAGTTGCGTCCGATGAGCAGTTCTTC	CASSLVASDEQFF
TRBV3-1	TRBJ2-1	few	.	TGTGCCAGCAGCCGAAATACAAATGAGCAGTTCTTC	CASSRNTNEQFF
TRBV5-1	TRBJ2-6	many	.	TGCGCCAGCAGCTTGGGAGGCTCTTCTGGGGCCAACGTCCTGACTTTC	CASSLGGSSGANVLTF
TRBV20-1	TRBJ2-5	many	TRBD1	TGCAGTGCACAGGGACAGCTCCACCAAGAGACCCAGTACTTC	CSAQGQLHQETQYF
TRBV7-2	TRBJ2-7	many	.	TGTGCCAGCAGCTTAAAGTCCCAAATCGAGCAGTACTTC	CASSLKSQIEQYF
TRBV30	TRBJ2-7	few	.	TGTGCCTGGAGTGCGGAGAGCGGGTTCTACGAGCAGTACTTC	CAWSAESGFYEQYF
TRBV29-1	TRBJ1-2	.	.	TGCAGCGTGGGGCAGGGGAACTATGGCTACACCTTC	CSVGQGNYGYTF
TRBV19	TRBJ2-2	many	.	TGTGCCAGTAGATACACCGGGGAGCTGTTTTTT	CASRYTGELFF
TRBV20-1	TRBJ2-1	.	.	TGCAGTGCTAGTCGATTAGTTGGCAATGAGCAGTTCTTC	CSASRLVGNEQFF
TRBV28	TRBJ1-4	few	TRBD1	TGTGCCAGCAGTTCCGGGACAGTTAAGGAAAAACTGTTTTTT	CASSSGTVKEKLFF
TRBV6-1	TRBJ1-5	many	TRBD1	TGTGCCAGCAGGAGGGACAGGGCGGCGGGTCAGCCCCAGCATTTT	CASRRDRAAGQPQHF
TRBV6-1	TRBJ1-1	.	.	TGTGCCAGCAGCGAACGACAGCTGAACACTGAAGCTTTCTTT	CASSERQLNTEAFF
TRBV5-1	TRBJ2-3	many	TRBD1	TGCGCCAGCAGCTGGGGTGGACAGGGAGTGACAGATACGCAGTATTTT	CASSWGGQGVTDTQYF
TRBV4-3	TRBJ1-5	.	.	TGCGCCAGCAGCCAAGTTGGGCAGGGTAGGAGAAGCAATCAGCCCCAGCATTTT	CASSQVGQGRRSNQPQHF
TRBV21-1	TRBJ2-7	many	.	TGTGCCAGCGGCGTTAGAGGGAAATCCTACGAGCAGTACTTC	CASGVRGKSYEQYF
TRBV6-2/TRBV6-3	TRBJ2-6	.	.	TGTGCCAGCAAGACCGGGCCCGAGTCGGGGGCCAACGTCCTGACTTTC	CASKTGPESGANVLTF
TRBV2	TRBJ2-5	few	.	TGTGCCAGCAGCAGGGGGAGGGGCGAGACCCAGTACTTC	CASSRGRGETQYF
TRBV29-1	TRBJ2-3	once	.	TGCAGCGTCGCCCGGAATCAGGTGGGAGATACGCAGTATTTT	CSVARNQVGDTQYF
TRBV6-2/TRBV6-3	TRBJ1-5	many	.	TGTGCCAGCAGACCACAGGGACGGCAGCCCCAGCATTTT	CASRPQGRQPQHF
TRBV20-1	TRBJ1-6	.	TRBD1	TGCAGTGCTGGGGGACAGGGGCCGACACCCCTCCACTTT	CSAGGQGPTPLHF
TRBV29-1	TRBJ2-1	.	.	TGCAGCGTTGAAGGCCTATTTAAGGATGAGCAGTTCTTC	CSVEGLFKDEQFF
TRBV9	TRBJ2-7	.	.	TGTGCCAGCAGCGAAGCCGGGTCTAAATACGAGCAGTACTTC	CASSEAGSKYEQYF
TRBV20-1	TRBJ2-3	many	.	TGCAGTGCTAGAGGCCTCATGCGGTTGGGCACAGATACGCAGTATTTT	CSARGLMRLGTDTQYF
TRBV20-1	TRBJ2-7	few	TRBD2	TGCAGTGCCCACGGAGGGACTAGCGCTTACGAGCAGTACTTC	CSAHGGTSAYEQYF
TRBV6-1	TRBJ1-4	.	.	TGTGCCAGCAGATCGGACGGGGGTAATGAAAAACTGTTTTTT	CASRSDGGNEKLFF
TRBV4-3	TRBJ2-7	few	.	TGCGCCAGCAGCCAAGAGGAATTCTACGAGCAGTACTTC	CASSQEEFYEQYF
TRBV12-3/TRBV12-4	TRBJ1-5	.	.	TGTGCCAGCAGTTTCGAGATGGGTCAGCCCCAGCATTTT	CASSFEMGQPQHF
TRBV5-6	TRBJ1-1	many	.	.	CASSFRFGGDTEAFF
TRBV20-1	TRBJ2-1	many	.	TGCAGTGCTAGAGGTCGGGACGCTTCCAATGAGCAGTTCTTC	CSARGRDASNEQFF
TRBV27	TRBJ2-2	many	TRBD1	TGTGCCAGCAGACCACCAGGGGGTCCAAACACCGGGGAGCTGTTTTTT	CASRPPGGPNTGELFF
TRBV5-1	TRBJ2-5	once	TRBD2	TGCGCCAGCAGCGCAGGACTAGCGGGACCCCAAGAGACCCAGTACTTC	CASSAGLAGPQETQYF
TRBV20-1	TRBJ1-5	many	TRBD1	TGCAGTGCCAGACAGGGGCCCAATCAGCCCCAGCATTTT	CSARQGPNQPQHF
TRBV6-5	TRBJ2-2	.	TRBD1	TGTGCCAGCAGTTACACAGGGGGAAGGACCGGGGAGCTGTTTTTT	CASSYTGGRTGELFF
TRBV3-1	TRBJ2-2	many	.	TGTGCCAGCAGCCGACAGGTTGTGTCCGGGGAGCTGTTTTTT	CASSRQVVSGELFF
TRBV29-1	TRBJ1-5	.	.	TGCAGCGTTGGCAGGGAGAACCAGCCCCAGCATTTT	CSVGRENQPQHF
TRBV5-1	TRBJ2-2	many	TRBD2	TGCGCCAGCAGCTTAAGAGGGGAGGGCACCGGGGAGCTGTTTTTT	CASSLRGEGTGELFF
TRBV13	TRBJ2-7	few	.	TGTGCCAGCAGCGTACACTCCTACGAGCAGTACTTC	CASSVHSYEQYF
TRBV20-1	TRBJ2-1	many	.	TGCAGTGTACAGGTTTTGGATGAGCAGTTCTTC	CSVQVLDEQFF
TRBV6-1	TRBJ2-1	many	TRBD1	TGTGCCAGCCCTGAGGACAGGGGGCGCGTTGAGCAGTTCTTC	CASPEDRGRVEQFF
TRBV29-1	TRBJ1-3	few	.	TGCAGCGCCAGGACCGGAGGAAACACCATATATTTT	CSARTGGNTIYF
TRBV5-1	TRBJ2-7	.	.	TGCGCCATCAGCTTGGATGCTAGCAGCGGCTCCTACGAGCAGTACTTC	CAISLDASSGSYEQYF
TRBV20-1	TRBJ1-2	many	.	TGCAGTGCCCCCAGTGGCTTCGGCTACACCTTC	CSAPSGFGYTF